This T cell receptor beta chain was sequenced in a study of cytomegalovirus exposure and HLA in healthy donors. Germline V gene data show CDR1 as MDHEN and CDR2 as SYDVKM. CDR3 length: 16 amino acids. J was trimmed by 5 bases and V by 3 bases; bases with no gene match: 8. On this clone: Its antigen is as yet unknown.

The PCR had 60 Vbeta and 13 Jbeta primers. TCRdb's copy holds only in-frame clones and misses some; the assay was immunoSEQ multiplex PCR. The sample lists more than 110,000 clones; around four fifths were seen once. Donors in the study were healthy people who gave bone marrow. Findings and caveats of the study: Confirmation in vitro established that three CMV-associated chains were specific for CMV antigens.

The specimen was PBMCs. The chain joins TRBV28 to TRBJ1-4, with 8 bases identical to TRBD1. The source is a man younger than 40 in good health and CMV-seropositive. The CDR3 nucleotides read TGTGCCAGCAGTTTGAGGACCGACAGGGGCAATGAAAAACTGTTTTTT. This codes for CASSLRTDRGNEKLFF.